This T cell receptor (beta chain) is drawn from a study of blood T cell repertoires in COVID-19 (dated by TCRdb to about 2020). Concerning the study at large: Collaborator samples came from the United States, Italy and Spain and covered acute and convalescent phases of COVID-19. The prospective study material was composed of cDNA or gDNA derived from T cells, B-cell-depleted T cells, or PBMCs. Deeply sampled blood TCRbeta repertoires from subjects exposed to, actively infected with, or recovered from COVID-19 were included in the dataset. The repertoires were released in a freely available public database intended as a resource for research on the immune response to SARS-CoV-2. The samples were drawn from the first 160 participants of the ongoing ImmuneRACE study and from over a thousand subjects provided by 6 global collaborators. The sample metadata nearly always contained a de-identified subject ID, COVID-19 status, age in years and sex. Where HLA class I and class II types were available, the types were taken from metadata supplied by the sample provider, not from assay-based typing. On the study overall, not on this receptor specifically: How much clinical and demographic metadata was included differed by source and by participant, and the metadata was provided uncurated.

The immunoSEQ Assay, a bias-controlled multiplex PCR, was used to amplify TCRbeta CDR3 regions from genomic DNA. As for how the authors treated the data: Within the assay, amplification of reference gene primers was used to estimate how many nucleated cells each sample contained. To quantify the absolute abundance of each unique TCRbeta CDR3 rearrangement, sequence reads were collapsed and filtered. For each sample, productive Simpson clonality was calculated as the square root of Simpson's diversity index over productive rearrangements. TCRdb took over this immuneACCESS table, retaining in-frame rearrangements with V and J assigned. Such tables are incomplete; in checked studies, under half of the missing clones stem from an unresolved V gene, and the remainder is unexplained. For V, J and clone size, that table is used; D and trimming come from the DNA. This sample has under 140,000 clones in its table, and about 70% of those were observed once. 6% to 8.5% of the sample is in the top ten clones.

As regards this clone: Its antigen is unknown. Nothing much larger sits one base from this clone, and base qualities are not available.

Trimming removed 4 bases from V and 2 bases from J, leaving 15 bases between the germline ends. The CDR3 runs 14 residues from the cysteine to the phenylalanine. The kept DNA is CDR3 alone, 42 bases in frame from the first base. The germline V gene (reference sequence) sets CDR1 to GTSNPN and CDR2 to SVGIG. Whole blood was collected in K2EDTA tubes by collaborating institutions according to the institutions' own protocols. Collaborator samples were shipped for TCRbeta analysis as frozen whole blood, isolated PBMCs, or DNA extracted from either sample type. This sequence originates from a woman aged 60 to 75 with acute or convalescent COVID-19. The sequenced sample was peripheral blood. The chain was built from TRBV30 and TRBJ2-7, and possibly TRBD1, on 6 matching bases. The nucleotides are TGTGCCTGGACACAGGGTGTTAGCGCCTACGAGCAGTACTTC. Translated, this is CAWTQGVSAYEQYF.